The text below deals with one TCR beta chain. Germline CDR1 is SGHTA and CDR2 is FQGNSA. V lost 5 bases and J lost 4; bases outside the gene matches: 11. This CDR3 contains 17 residues. The data were taken from a study of blood T cell repertoires in COVID-19. In the study overall: COVID-19 samples, acute and convalescent, were from the United States, Italy and Spain. The analysed material was cDNA or gDNA that came from T cells, B-cell-depleted T cells, or PBMCs.

Profiling relied on immunoSEQ multiplex PCR, and the TCRdb table lists in-frame clones only, not all of them. The sample holds about 280,000 clones, approximately 83% seen once. The TCR sequence derives from a woman in her 70s with acute or convalescent COVID-19. The rearrangement joins TRBV7-2 to TRBJ2-5, with 12 bases matching TRBD1. What was sequenced was peripheral blood. CDR3 coding DNA: TGTGCCAGCAGCATAGGCCGGGACAGGGGGCCGTTAGAGACCCAGTACTTC. Translated, it gives CASSIGRDRGPLETQYF.